The clone carrying this TCR beta chain appeared a few times. This sample was included in a study of blood T cell repertoires in COVID-19. Across the study: COVID-19 samples from acute and convalescent phases originated in the United States, Italy and Spain.

V shed 4 bases, J shed 5 bases, and the junction held 10 bases outside the gene matches. CDR1 is KGHDR, CDR2 SFDVKD, per germline. This CDR3 is 16 amino acids long. Measured with immunoSEQ multiplex PCR; TCRdb has only the in-frame clones, and not every one. Of some 56,000 clones listed, less than 90% were seen once; the top ten hold 10% to 15%. This chain joins TRBV24-1 and TRBJ1-5, with 7 bases identical to TRBD1. Sequencing was performed on peripheral blood. The TCR was taken from a woman aged 80 or older with acute or convalescent COVID-19. The DNA of the CDR3 is TGTGCCACCAGTGACTCGACAGGGTTTATGGATCAGCCCCAGCATTTT. Amino acids: CATSDSTGFMDQPQHF.